Below, 29 T cell receptor beta chains from the same sample are listed, as sequenced in a study of T cells after somatic rescue of genetic block. Assay used: immunoSEQ multiplex PCR; TCRdb lists only in-frame clones, some missing. The sample carries 110,000 or so clones, about 90% recorded once. The sequenced sample was peripheral blood mononuclear cells (PBMCs). All receptors come from a woman between 18 and 30 years old.

The chain recombines TRBV23-1 with TRBJ2-7; 12 positions agree with TRBD2. TRBV23-1 is identified as an open reading frame with a role that is uncertain. Unmatched junction bases numbered 8, after V lost 2 bases and J lost 0 bases. This CDR3 comprises 18 residues. CDR3: CASSQTTSGGRSSYEQYF. The CDR3 DNA reads TGCGCCAGCAGTCAAACGACTAGCGGGGGTAGGAGCTCCTACGAGCAGTACTTC.

This clone has only one observation. The chain employs TRBV11-2 and TRBJ2-1; 7 bases fit TRBD2. The trim removed 3 bases at V and 0 bases at J, leaving 2 bases unmatched. The CDR3 covers 15 residues. Germline V lookup: CDR1 SGHAT, CDR2 FQNNGV. DNA for the CDR3: TGTGCCAGCAGCTTGGGGGGGTCCTCCTACAATGAGCAGTTCTTC. This gives the protein CASSLGGSSYNEQFF. The whole variable domain, filled in from reference TRBV11-2 and TRBJ2-1, reads EAGVAQSPRYKIIEKRQSVAFWCNPISGHATLYWYQQILGQGPKLLIQFQNNGVVDDSQLPKDRFSAERLKGVDSTLKIQPAKLEDSAVYLCASSLGGSSYNEQFFGPGTRLTVL.

This rearrangement joins TRBV21-1 to TRBJ1-5; the D call in the table, TRBD1, was not verified against the DNA. TRBV21-1 is labeled a pseudogene. The length of the CDR3 is 18 residues. The CDR3 DNA reads TGTGCCAGCAGCCTAACGACAGGGGGCGCGGAGGACAATCAGCCCCAGCATTTT. Amino acid sequence: CASSLTTGGAEDNQPQHF.

The chain recombines TRBV9 with TRBJ2-1; the match to TRBD2 covers 15 bases. The germline V gene encodes CDR1 SGDLS and CDR2 YYNGEE. CDR3 length: 16 amino acids. V dropped 1 base and J dropped 7; count of bases not matched to a gene: 3. The chain's CDR3 is CASSVPGLAGGNEQFF. As DNA, the CDR3 is TGTGCCAGCAGCGTACCGGGACTAGCGGGGGGAAATGAGCAGTTCTTC.

The chain is built from TRBV15 and TRBJ1-2; 7 bases agree with TRBD1. This CDR3 comprises 14 residues. Germline assignment: CDR1 LNHNV and CDR2 YYDKDF (reference sequence). The junction had 7 bases not matched to a gene; V was cut back by 5 bases and J by 4 bases. For the CDR3, the DNA is TGTGCCACCAGCCGACAGGGAGCGTCCTATGGCTACACCTTC. Translating it yields CATSRQGASYGYTF. Based on the CDR3 plus reference TRBV15 and TRBJ1-2, the full variable domain is DAMVIQNPRYQVTQFGKPVTLSCSQTLNHNVMYWYQQKSSQAPKLLFHYYDKDFNNEADTPDNFQSRRPNTSFCFLDIRSPGLGDTAMYLCATSRQGASYGYTFGSGTRLTVV.

This chain links TRBV25-1 with TRBJ1-3; D is perhaps TRBD1 (6 bases). The germline V and J ends were trimmed by 8 bases and 0 bases, with 20 bases remaining between them. This CDR3 is 17 amino acids long. The germline V gene has CDR1 MGHDK and CDR2 SYGVNS. The CDR3 DNA reads as TGTGCCAGCCAAGGGGGGGAAATACTTTCCTCTGGAAACACCATATATTTT. It specifies CASQGGEILSSGNTIYF. The variable domain in full, completed from reference TRBV25-1 and TRBJ1-3, reads EADIYQTPRYLVIGTGKKITLECSQTMGHDKMYWYQQDPGMELHLIHYSYGVNSTEKGDLSSESTVSRIRTEHFPLTLESARPSHTSQYLCASQGGEILSSGNTIYFGEGSWLTVV.

The chain combines TRBV5-4 with TRBJ2-6; 9 positions match TRBD1. The germline CDR1 and CDR2 sequences are SGHNT and YYREEE (reference sequence). The CDR3 is 18 amino acids. Trimming at V came to 4 bases and at J to 0 bases, leaving 8 bases not matched to a gene. The CDR3 DNA is TGTGCCAGCAGCCCACGGACAGGGGTAGCCTCTGGGGCCAACGTCCTGACTTTC. Translated: CASSPRTGVASGANVLTF.

The V and J genes are TRBV19 and TRBJ2-3, with 7 bases lining up with TRBD1. There are 16 residues in the CDR3. Germline CDR1 is LNHDA and CDR2 is SQIVND (reference sequence). With 5 bases clipped from V and 0 bases from J, the junction kept 8 bases outside the gene matches. CDR3 sequence: CASSPYRGPSTDTQYF. The CDR3 DNA sequence: TGTGCCAGTAGTCCTTACAGGGGACCGAGCACAGATACGCAGTATTTT.

The table lists this clone with a count of one. This chain links TRBV7-3 with TRBJ2-1, with TRBD2 matching 11 bases. With 3 bases clipped from V and 4 bases from J, the junction kept 11 bases outside the gene matches. Germline loops: CDR1 SGHTA, CDR2 FQGTGA. This CDR3 has 18 residues. CDR3: CASSFLPSLAGEYNEQFF. The CDR3 DNA sequence: TGTGCCAGCAGCTTCCTTCCCTCACTAGCGGGGGAGTACAATGAGCAGTTCTTC.

The chain joins TRBV4-3 to TRBJ1-2; 7 nucleotides agree with TRBD1. Germline V gene sequence: CDR1 LGHNA, CDR2 YSLEER. V was pared by 1 base and J by 2 bases, with 1 base of the junction left unmatched. The CDR3 has 14 residues. The CDR3 DNA sequence: TGCGCCAGCAGCCAAGCACAGGGGAACTATGGCTACACCTTC. Its protein product is CASSQAQGNYGYTF.

The chain couples TRBV9 to TRBJ2-7, with 7 bases aligning to TRBD1. Looked up from germline, CDR1 is SGDLS and CDR2 is YYNGEE. This CDR3 comprises 15 residues. V was clipped by 4 bases and J by 1 base; unmatched bases: 8. The CDR3 spells CASSPRWTGSYEQYF. CDR3 nucleotide sequence: TGTGCCAGCAGCCCCCGTTGGACAGGATCCTACGAGCAGTACTTC.

Here the CDR3 DNA reads TGTGCCAGCAGTTACGCCAGGGGGCCTGGCTACACCTTC. Translating gives CASSYARGPGYTF. V gene TRBV6-5 combines with J gene TRBJ1-2; 8 nucleotides line up with TRBD1. Trimming took 2 bases from V and 7 from J; bases not matched to a gene: 3. Germline CDR1 reads MNHEY; CDR2 reads SVGAGI. This CDR3 has 13 residues.

This chain joins TRBV5-4 and TRBJ2-7, with no clear D. V dropped 3 bases and J dropped 5 bases, with 9 bases sitting between them. Germline V gene data show CDR1 as SGHNT and CDR2 as YYREEE (reference sequence). The CDR3 is 12 residues long. CDR3 nucleotide sequence: TGTGCCAGCAGCTGGTTGGGGAACGAGCAGTACTTC. This sequence encodes CASSWLGNEQYF.

This clone was observed once. The V call is TRBV21-1, the J call TRBJ2-2. TRBV21-1 has pseudogene status. This CDR3 is 15 amino acids long. CDR3 sequence reads: CASSKRGCRTGELFF. Here the CDR3 DNA reads TGTGCCAGCAGCAAGAGGGGCTGCCGCACCGGGGAGCTGTTTTTT.

The chain joins TRBV7-8 to TRBJ2-5; maybe TRBD1 (5 bases). Germline V gene lookup returns CDR1 SGHVS and CDR2 FQNEAQ. V was clipped by 1 base and J by 7 bases, with 13 bases between them. The CDR3 sequence is 14 residues long. CDR3 amino acids: CASSLVGVVGTQYF. As DNA, the CDR3 is TGTGCCAGCAGCTTAGTAGGGGTGGTGGGGACCCAGTACTTC.

The chain recombines TRBV19 with TRBJ1-5; possibly TRBD1 for D (5 bases). Germline V gives CDR1 LNHDA, CDR2 SQIVND (reference sequence). The germline V and J ends were trimmed by 4 bases and 4 bases, with 17 bases remaining between them. CDR3 size: 16 residues. CDR3 residues: CASSTTGTTGNQPQHF. Here the CDR3 DNA reads TGTGCCAGTAGTACCACCGGGACCACCGGAAATCAGCCCCAGCATTTT.

The chain links TRBV6-5 to TRBJ2-7, with 9 bases that match TRBD1. CDR1 and CDR2 from the germline V gene are MNHEY and SVGAGI. CDR3 length: 14 residues. V was clipped by 6 bases and J by 6 bases; unmatched bases: 9. CDR3 residues: CASRSQGAGSEQYF. The CDR3 bases are TGTGCCAGCAGGTCACAGGGGGCTGGATCCGAGCAGTACTTC.

V gene TRBV19 combines with J gene TRBJ2-5, with D possibly TRBD2 on 7 matching bases. Trimming took 6 bases from V and 7 from J, leaving 18 bases between them. The CDR3 covers 14 residues. Germline CDR1 LNHDA, CDR2 SQIVND (reference sequence). The CDR3 loop reads CASSAGRGGGTQYF. The CDR3 bases are TGTGCCAGTAGCGCCGGCAGGGGAGGGGGGACCCAGTACTTC.

This sequence joins TRBV14 and TRBJ2-1; 8 bases map to TRBD2. Unmatched junction bases numbered 11, after V lost 0 bases and J lost 7 bases. Germline loops: CDR1 SGHDN, CDR2 FVKESK. This CDR3 region has 17 residues. The CDR3, as DNA: TGTGCCAGCAGCCAAGACCACCCGGGGGGGCTAAGGAATGAGCAGTTCTTC. Translating gives CASSQDHPGGLRNEQFF.

This rearrangement joins TRBV10-3 to TRBJ2-2, with 7 bases aligning to TRBD2. V shed 6 bases, J shed 4 bases, and the junction held 5 bases outside the gene matches. Germline-derived CDR1 and CDR2 are ENHRY and SYGVKD. This CDR3 spans 14 amino acids. The CDR3, as DNA: TGTGCCATCAGAGGCGGGGGAGGCACCGGGGAGCTGTTTTTT. Translated: CAIRGGGGTGELFF.

The V call is TRBV2, the J call TRBJ2-1; TRBD2 matches 10 bases. After removal of 5 bases from V and 4 bases from J, the junction contained 8 bases not matched to a gene. Germline V gene lookup returns CDR1 SNHLY and CDR2 FYNNEI. CDR3 length: 16 amino acids. CDR3 DNA sequence: TGTGCCAGCAGTATAGCTAGCGGGGGCCTTTACAATGAGCAGTTCTTC. Translating it yields CASSIASGGLYNEQFF.

V is TRBV7-2 and J is TRBJ2-3, with TRBD2 identical over 9 bases. CDR1 is SGHTA, CDR2 FQGNSA, per germline. CDR3 length: 17 residues. The J segment lost 4 bases and the V segment lost 1 base, leaving 9 bases of the junction unmatched. The CDR3 sequence: CASSLEGGGVRADTQYF. The DNA of the CDR3 is TGTGCCAGCAGCTTAGAAGGCGGGGGGGTAAGGGCAGATACGCAGTATTTT.

The rearrangement uses TRBV5-4 and TRBJ2-3, with D possibly TRBD2 on 6 matching bases. Germline CDR1 SGHNT, CDR2 YYREEE (reference sequence). There are 16 residues in the CDR3. V was shortened by 4 bases and J by 2 bases, with 17 bases between the two germline ends. In nucleotides, the CDR3 is TGTGCCAGCAGCCCTGGGGGGATAGCGGCCACAGATACGCAGTATTTT. This encodes CASSPGGIAATDTQYF.

This sequence joins TRBV5-6 and TRBJ1-1; no reliable D call. Trimming took 0 bases from V and 7 from J, leaving 7 bases between them. Germline V CDR1 and CDR2: SGHDT, YYEEEE. The CDR3 consists of 12 residues. As DNA, the CDR3 is TGTGCCAGCAGCTTGGGGGCAGTTGAAGCTTTCTTT. Amino acid sequence: CASSLGAVEAFF. Looking up the rest from reference TRBV5-6 and TRBJ1-1 gives the full variable domain: DAGVTQSPTHLIKTRGQQVTLRCSPKSGHDTVSWYQQALGQGPQFIFQYYEEEERQRGNFPDRFSGHQFPNYSSELNVNALLLGDSALYLCASSLGAVEAFFGQGTRLTVV.

V usage is TRBV30 and J usage is TRBJ1-1, with 7 bases matching TRBD1. The V and J ends lost 4 bases and 2 bases, in that order; junction bases with no gene match: 4. Germline CDR1 reads GTSNPN; CDR2 reads SVGIG (reference sequence). There are 13 residues in the CDR3. The CDR3 loop reads CAWKDRVNTEAFF. CDR3 DNA sequence: TGTGCCTGGAAAGACAGGGTTAACACTGAAGCTTTCTTT.

The gene calls are TRBV5-1 and TRBJ2-7; D ambiguous. The V end lost 0 bases, the J end lost 9 bases, and 19 bases lay between the germline ends. Germline V gene sequence: CDR1 SGHRS, CDR2 YFSETQ. The CDR3 is made up of 15 amino acids. In DNA, the CDR3 is TGCGCCAGCAGCTTGGAAGGTCAGGTTTTACATGGGCAGTACTTC. Residues: CASSLEGQVLHGQYF.

The V gene is TRBV30, the J gene TRBJ1-1; D call uncertain. This CDR3 has 15 residues. The V and J ends lost 5 bases and 1 base respectively, with 17 bases between them. Germline V gene sequence: CDR1 GTSNPN, CDR2 SVGIG (reference sequence). In DNA form, the CDR3 reads TGTGCCTGGTCCCGTCCGGGCCTTCGGAACACTGAAGCTTTCTTT. Its translation: CAWSRPGLRNTEAFF.

The gene calls are TRBV10-3 and TRBJ2-1; 10 positions match TRBD2. Unmatched junction bases numbered 4, after V lost 5 bases and J lost 3 bases. The germline V gene has CDR1 ENHRY and CDR2 SYGVKD. The CDR3 has 15 residues. The chain's CDR3 is CAISSTSGVYNEQFF. CDR3 DNA: TGTGCCATCAGTTCCACTAGCGGGGTCTACAATGAGCAGTTCTTC.

This clone appeared a single time. The rearrangement links TRBV7-3 to TRBJ2-5; D may be TRBD2 (7 bases). With 8 bases removed from V and 1 base from J, the gap between germline ends came to 14 bases. The length of the CDR3 is 14 residues. The V gene's germline CDR1 is SGHTA and CDR2 FQGTGA. The CDR3 nucleotides are TGTGCCAGCTCACCCGGGGGGCCCCAAGAGACCCAGTACTTC. Its protein product is CASSPGGPQETQYF.